This is a list of T cell receptor beta chains from one sample in a study of blood T cell repertoires in COVID-19. TCRdb's copy holds only in-frame clones and misses some; the assay was immunoSEQ multiplex PCR. The table includes 360,000 or so clones, around 91% detected once. Sequencing used peripheral blood. These TCRs come from a man aged 18 to 29 with active or convalescent COVID-19. Both conserved end residues are part of each CDR3. The order of the fields is clone size, CDR3 length, J gene, D gene, V gene, CDR3 DNA, CDR3 protein. D genes are given only for firm matches. Clone sizes are given selectively: once, few, many, or a class where the clone is expanded.

abundance: .
len: 15
j_gene: TRBJ2-7
d_gene: .
v_gene: TRBV7-8
CDR3nt: TGTGCCAGCACCCTCGGCGGGACCGGCTCCTACGAGCAGTACTTC
CDR3aa: CASTLGGTGSYEQYF

abundance: .
len: 15
j_gene: TRBJ2-1
d_gene: .
v_gene: TRBV18
CDR3nt: TGTGCCAGCTCACCCCTAACCGGGTCCTACAATGAGCAGTTCTTC
CDR3aa: CASSPLTGSYNEQFF

abundance: .
len: 14
j_gene: TRBJ2-1
d_gene: TRBD2
v_gene: TRBV19
CDR3nt: TGTGCCAGTAGTATCGACGGGGGGAACAATGAGCAGTTCTTC
CDR3aa: CASSIDGGNNEQFF

abundance: .
len: 14
j_gene: TRBJ1-2
d_gene: .
v_gene: TRBV28
CDR3nt: TGTGCCAGCAGTTCCTACCCTGACAGTTATGGCTACACCTTC
CDR3aa: CASSSYPDSYGYTF

abundance: .
len: 15
j_gene: TRBJ2-3
d_gene: TRBD2
v_gene: TRBV20-1
CDR3nt: TGCAGTGCTAGTAAGGGACTAGCGCACACAGATACGCAGTATTTT
CDR3aa: CSASKGLAHTDTQYF

abundance: .
len: 16
j_gene: TRBJ2-1
d_gene: .
v_gene: TRBV24-1
CDR3nt: TGTGCCACCAGTGATTCCGAGCCTAGCTCCTACAATGAGCAGTTCTTC
CDR3aa: CATSDSEPSSYNEQFF

abundance: .
len: 16
j_gene: TRBJ2-1
d_gene: TRBD2
v_gene: TRBV28
CDR3nt: TGTGCCAGCAACCCTATTTTTGGCGGGGGAGACAATGAGCAGTTCTTC
CDR3aa: CASNPIFGGGDNEQFF

abundance: .
len: 15
j_gene: TRBJ2-3
d_gene: .
v_gene: TRBV29-1
CDR3nt: TGCAGCGCCAAGGGGCCCCATGGGCTCCCAGATACGCAGTATTTT
CDR3aa: CSAKGPHGLPDTQYF

abundance: .
len: 16
j_gene: TRBJ1-2
d_gene: TRBD1
v_gene: TRBV7-6
CDR3nt: TGTGCCAGCAGCTTGGGACAGACCCTAGCTAACTATGGCTACACCTTC
CDR3aa: CASSLGQTLANYGYTF

abundance: .
len: 16
j_gene: TRBJ2-1
d_gene: TRBD2
v_gene: TRBV6-2/TRBV6-3
CDR3nt: TGTGCCAGCAGTTACCCTAGACTAGCGGGAGGGAATGAGCAGTTCTTC
CDR3aa: CASSYPRLAGGNEQFF

abundance: .
len: 19
j_gene: TRBJ2-1
d_gene: TRBD2
v_gene: TRBV11-2
CDR3nt: TGTGCCAGCAGCTTAGGACCCCCCGGGCTAGCGGGGTCAGGGAGTGAGCAGTTCTTC
CDR3aa: CASSLGPPGLAGSGSEQFF

abundance: .
len: 13
j_gene: TRBJ1-1
d_gene: .
v_gene: TRBV4-2
CDR3nt: TGTGCCAGCAGCCAAGGCCGAGGGACTGAAGCTTTCTTT
CDR3aa: CASSQGRGTEAFF

abundance: .
len: 14
j_gene: TRBJ2-5
d_gene: .
v_gene: TRBV2
CDR3nt: TGTGCCAGCAGGGAAGACAGGTACCAAGAGACCCAGTACTTC
CDR3aa: CASREDRYQETQYF

abundance: .
len: 15
j_gene: TRBJ2-1
d_gene: TRBD2
v_gene: TRBV9
CDR3nt: TGTGCCAGCAGCGTAAACGGCGGGAGGGGCAATGAGCAGTTCTTC
CDR3aa: CASSVNGGRGNEQFF

abundance: .
len: 15
j_gene: TRBJ1-4
d_gene: .
v_gene: TRBV7-9
CDR3nt: TGTGCCAGCAGCTCCAGACAGTATCGAGATGAAAAACTGTTTTTT
CDR3aa: CASSSRQYRDEKLFF

abundance: .
len: 12
j_gene: TRBJ2-3
d_gene: .
v_gene: TRBV10-3
CDR3nt: TGTGCCATCAGTGGCGGGGTAGATACGCAGTATTTT
CDR3aa: CAISGGVDTQYF

abundance: .
len: 15
j_gene: TRBJ1-5
d_gene: .
v_gene: TRBV7-9
CDR3nt: TGTGCCAGCAGCTCAGAGGGCCAGAGTAATCAGCCCCAGCATTTT
CDR3aa: CASSSEGQSNQPQHF

abundance: few
len: 15
j_gene: TRBJ1-5
d_gene: TRBD1
v_gene: TRBV2
CDR3nt: TGTGCCAGCAGTGGGCAGGACAGGGGTAATCAGCCCCAGCATTTT
CDR3aa: CASSGQDRGNQPQHF

abundance: .
len: 13
j_gene: TRBJ2-7
d_gene: TRBD2
v_gene: TRBV7-2
CDR3nt: TGTGCCAGCAGCTTAGGGACTAGTCCCGAGCAGTACTTC
CDR3aa: CASSLGTSPEQYF

abundance: once
len: 15
j_gene: TRBJ1-1
d_gene: .
v_gene: TRBV27
CDR3nt: TGTGCCAGCAGTTTTGGCAGGGGACCGAACACTGAAGCTTTCTTT
CDR3aa: CASSFGRGPNTEAFF

abundance: .
len: 12
j_gene: TRBJ2-7
d_gene: .
v_gene: TRBV6-5
CDR3nt: TGTGCCAGCAGTTACAACGGGTACGAGCAGTACTTC
CDR3aa: CASSYNGYEQYF

abundance: few
len: 14
j_gene: TRBJ2-7
d_gene: TRBD1
v_gene: TRBV4-1
CDR3nt: TGCGCCAGCAGGGCCGGGACAGGGTCCAACGAGCAGTACTTC
CDR3aa: CASRAGTGSNEQYF

abundance: .
len: 17
j_gene: TRBJ1-6
d_gene: TRBD1
v_gene: TRBV6-2/TRBV6-3
CDR3nt: TGTGCCAGCAGTCTTCACTACCGGGACAGGGGAAGCTCACCCCTCCACTTT
CDR3aa: CASSLHYRDRGSSPLHF

abundance: .
len: 13
j_gene: TRBJ2-5
d_gene: .
v_gene: TRBV6-6
CDR3nt: TGTGCCAGCAGTTACCGGAGAGAAGAGACCCAGTACTTC
CDR3aa: CASSYRREETQYF

abundance: .
len: 15
j_gene: TRBJ1-4
d_gene: .
v_gene: TRBV10-1
CDR3nt: TGCGCCAGCGGGTCCGGGGTGGAAACTAATGAAAAACTGTTTTTT
CDR3aa: CASGSGVETNEKLFF

abundance: .
len: 14
j_gene: TRBJ2-1
d_gene: .
v_gene: TRBV3-1/TRBV3-2
CDR3nt: TGTGCCAGCAGCCAAGATTCTGCGGGGAATGAGCAGTTCTTC
CDR3aa: CASSQDSAGNEQFF

abundance: .
len: 14
j_gene: TRBJ1-1
d_gene: .
v_gene: TRBV5-4
CDR3nt: TGTGCCAGCAGCTTGGCTTGGGAGACTACTGAAGCTTTCTTT
CDR3aa: CASSLAWETTEAFF

abundance: .
len: 14
j_gene: TRBJ1-5
d_gene: TRBD1
v_gene: TRBV7-2
CDR3nt: TGTGCCAGCAGCTCAACAGGGGCAAATCAGCCCCAGCATTTT
CDR3aa: CASSSTGANQPQHF

abundance: .
len: 14
j_gene: TRBJ1-2
d_gene: .
v_gene: TRBV19
CDR3nt: TGTGCCAGTAGTATAGGGGGGGACTCCTATGGCTACACCTTC
CDR3aa: CASSIGGDSYGYTF

abundance: .
len: 12
j_gene: TRBJ2-7
d_gene: .
v_gene: TRBV6-2/TRBV6-3
CDR3nt: TGTGCCAGCAGTTACGTCGGGTACGAGCAGTACTTC
CDR3aa: CASSYVGYEQYF

abundance: .
len: 13
j_gene: TRBJ2-7
d_gene: TRBD2
v_gene: TRBV7-9
CDR3nt: TGTGCCAGCAGCTTAGTGGACGGGGGGGAGCAGTACTTC
CDR3aa: CASSLVDGGEQYF

abundance: .
len: 11
j_gene: TRBJ1-6
d_gene: .
v_gene: TRBV19
CDR3nt: TGTGCCAGTAGTACTCGGGGAGCCCTCCACTTT
CDR3aa: CASSTRGALHF

abundance: .
len: 14
j_gene: TRBJ2-3
d_gene: .
v_gene: TRBV5-1
CDR3nt: TGCGCCAGCAGCTTGAATAGCGGCACAGATACGCAGTATTTT
CDR3aa: CASSLNSGTDTQYF

abundance: .
len: 15
j_gene: TRBJ1-5
d_gene: TRBD1
v_gene: TRBV2
CDR3nt: TGTGCCAGCAGCCCGGGACAGGATAGCAATCAGCCCCAGCATTTT
CDR3aa: CASSPGQDSNQPQHF

abundance: .
len: 16
j_gene: TRBJ1-6
d_gene: TRBD1
v_gene: TRBV5-1
CDR3nt: TGCGCCAGCAGTCAGGGGGCAGACTCCTATAATTCACCCCTCCACTTT
CDR3aa: CASSQGADSYNSPLHF

abundance: .
len: 14
j_gene: TRBJ2-3
d_gene: TRBD2
v_gene: TRBV10-3
CDR3nt: TGTGCCACACTAGCGGGGACTAGCACAGATACGCAGTATTTT
CDR3aa: CATLAGTSTDTQYF

abundance: .
len: 14
j_gene: TRBJ1-6
d_gene: TRBD1
v_gene: TRBV18
CDR3nt: TGTGCCAGCTCACCGGGGGACAGAAATTCACCCCTCCACTTT
CDR3aa: CASSPGDRNSPLHF

abundance: .
len: 14
j_gene: TRBJ1-1
d_gene: .
v_gene: TRBV7-2
CDR3nt: TGTGCCAGCAGCTTTGCGGGGGCGAACACTGAAGCTTTCTTT
CDR3aa: CASSFAGANTEAFF

abundance: .
len: 17
j_gene: TRBJ1-3
d_gene: TRBD1
v_gene: TRBV28
CDR3nt: TGTGCCAGCAGTCAGATGCGTGGGACAGTCTCTGGAAACACCATATATTTT
CDR3aa: CASSQMRGTVSGNTIYF

abundance: .
len: 13
j_gene: TRBJ1-2
d_gene: .
v_gene: TRBV27
CDR3nt: TGTGCCAGCAGAAGCCTGATCGACTATGGCTACACCTTC
CDR3aa: CASRSLIDYGYTF

abundance: .
len: 17
j_gene: TRBJ2-1
d_gene: TRBD2
v_gene: TRBV6-2/TRBV6-3
CDR3nt: TGTGCCAGCAGTTACTCCCTAGCGGGAGGGTCCTACAATGAGCAGTTCTTC
CDR3aa: CASSYSLAGGSYNEQFF

abundance: .
len: 15
j_gene: TRBJ1-5
d_gene: .
v_gene: TRBV3-1/TRBV3-2
CDR3nt: TGTGCCAGCAGCCAAGGGCAGATTAGCAATCAGCCCCAGCATTTT
CDR3aa: CASSQGQISNQPQHF

abundance: .
len: 13
j_gene: TRBJ2-3
d_gene: .
v_gene: TRBV24-1
CDR3nt: TGTGCCACGTCTGGCGGGGCCACAGATACGCAGTATTTT
CDR3aa: CATSGGATDTQYF

abundance: .
len: 15
j_gene: TRBJ1-5
d_gene: .
v_gene: TRBV28
CDR3nt: TGTGCCAGCAGTTATACAGGGACAAATGATCAGCCCCAGCATTTT
CDR3aa: CASSYTGTNDQPQHF

abundance: .
len: 13
j_gene: TRBJ2-7
d_gene: .
v_gene: TRBV7-2
CDR3nt: TGTGCCAGCAGCTGGCGGCCCTCCTACGAGCAGTACTTC
CDR3aa: CASSWRPSYEQYF

abundance: .
len: 15
j_gene: TRBJ1-1
d_gene: TRBD1
v_gene: TRBV7-8
CDR3nt: TGTGCCAGCAGCCCAGGTGGACAGGGACACACTGAAGCTTTCTTT
CDR3aa: CASSPGGQGHTEAFF

abundance: .
len: 14
j_gene: TRBJ2-3
d_gene: .
v_gene: TRBV4-2
CDR3nt: TGTGCCAGCAGCCAAGGGGTTATAGCGGATACGCAGTATTTT
CDR3aa: CASSQGVIADTQYF

abundance: .
len: 17
j_gene: TRBJ2-1
d_gene: TRBD2
v_gene: TRBV7-6
CDR3nt: TGTGCCAGCAGCTTAGGATTCCGGGGGACTAGGGACAATGAGCAGTTCTTC
CDR3aa: CASSLGFRGTRDNEQFF

abundance: .
len: 16
j_gene: TRBJ2-3
d_gene: .
v_gene: TRBV9
CDR3nt: TGTGCCAGCAGCGTAGCTGAAGGGACACCATGGGATACGCAGTATTTT
CDR3aa: CASSVAEGTPWDTQYF

abundance: .
len: 14
j_gene: TRBJ1-4
d_gene: .
v_gene: TRBV2
CDR3nt: TGTGCCAGCAGTGACTCTGCAACTAATGAAAAACTGTTTTTT
CDR3aa: CASSDSATNEKLFF

abundance: .
len: 16
j_gene: TRBJ1-1
d_gene: TRBD1
v_gene: TRBV18
CDR3nt: TGTGCCAGCTCACCACAGGGGGCCGGGATGAACACTGAAGCTTTCTTT
CDR3aa: CASSPQGAGMNTEAFF

abundance: .
len: 18
j_gene: TRBJ2-3
d_gene: TRBD2
v_gene: TRBV5-1
CDR3nt: TGCGCCAGCAGGTCGGGAGGGCGAAGCGGGGGGGCCCTCGATACGCAGTATTTT
CDR3aa: CASRSGGRSGGALDTQYF

abundance: .
len: 12
j_gene: TRBJ1-2
d_gene: .
v_gene: TRBV14
CDR3nt: TGTGCCAGCAGCCAAACCAGGGACTCTTACACCTTC
CDR3aa: CASSQTRDSYTF

abundance: .
len: 16
j_gene: TRBJ2-2
d_gene: TRBD2
v_gene: TRBV7-6
CDR3nt: TGTGCCAGCAGCCCCGTACCCGGGGGGGTGACCGGGGAGCTGTTTTTT
CDR3aa: CASSPVPGGVTGELFF

abundance: .
len: 15
j_gene: TRBJ1-6
d_gene: TRBD1
v_gene: TRBV28
CDR3nt: TGTGCCAGCAGTTCAGGGACAGGGGTTTATTCACCCCTCCACTTT
CDR3aa: CASSSGTGVYSPLHF

abundance: .
len: 15
j_gene: TRBJ2-1
d_gene: TRBD2
v_gene: TRBV4-1
CDR3nt: TGCGCCAGCAGGGTAGCGGGGTTATCCTACAATGAGCAGTTCTTC
CDR3aa: CASRVAGLSYNEQFF

abundance: .
len: 14
j_gene: TRBJ2-1
d_gene: .
v_gene: TRBV10-3
CDR3nt: TGTGCCATCAGAGAGAGGACTAACCACAATGAGCAGTTCTTC
CDR3aa: CAIRERTNHNEQFF

abundance: .
len: 9
j_gene: TRBJ1-1
d_gene: .
v_gene: TRBV10-1
CDR3nt: TGCGCCAGCAGCTATGAAGCTTTCTTT
CDR3aa: CASSYEAFF

abundance: .
len: 15
j_gene: TRBJ1-2
d_gene: TRBD1
v_gene: TRBV27
CDR3nt: TGTGCCAGCAACAGTTTAGGTCCAGGGGGCGATGGCTACACCTTC
CDR3aa: CASNSLGPGGDGYTF